Each of the 29 T cell receptor beta chains below was sequenced from the same sample in a study of T cell changes during pregnancy in multiple sclerosis. Some clones are missing from TCRdb's copy, which holds only in-frame ones; the method was immunoSEQ multiplex PCR. The repertoire includes around 17,000 clones, around 95% of them detected once, and 0.8% to 1% sits in the top ten. The starting material was peripheral blood, obtained in the third trimester of pregnancy. All receptors come from a female donor with multiple sclerosis, enrolled in a pregnancy study.

The chain employs TRBV20-1 and TRBJ1-1; D remains ambiguous. This CDR3 contains 11 residues. Germline CDR1 reads DFQATT; CDR2 reads SNEGSKA (reference sequence). V gave up 3 bases and J gave up 1 base, with 3 bases separating them. The CDR3 loop reads CSASGNTEAFF. The CDR3, as DNA: TGCAGTGCTAGCGGGAACACTGAAGCTTTCTTT.

This rearrangement joins TRBV5-4 to TRBJ2-1, with 9 nucleotides matching TRBD1. CDR1 is SGHNT and CDR2 is YYREEE in the germline V gene (reference sequence). Trimming cost V 0 bases and J 15 bases; bases outside gene matches: 7. The CDR3 contains 13 residues. CDR3 sequence (DNA): TGTGCCAGCAGCTTGGCGGGACAGGGTAGTGGGTTCTTC. Its translation is CASSLAGQGSGFF.

The CDR3 region has the DNA TGTGCCAGCAGCCCGCGCCTAGGGGGGAACACTGAAGCTTTCTTT. It encodes CASSPRLGGNTEAFF. The chain uses TRBV11-2 and TRBJ1-1; D possibly corresponds to TRBD1 (6 bases). The germline CDR1 and CDR2 sequences are SGHAT and FQNNGV. V lost 5 bases and J 1 base, leaving 14 bases between the germline ends. The length of the CDR3 is 15 residues.

The V gene is TRBV7-9, the J gene TRBJ1-1; D is possibly TRBD1 (5 bases). V gave up 4 bases and J gave up 7 bases, with 19 bases separating them. Germline V gene data show CDR1 as SEHNR and CDR2 as FQNEAQ (reference sequence). CDR3 length: 15 amino acids. The CDR3 protein is CASSYHGGTAYEAFF. Written as DNA, the CDR3 is TGTGCCAGCAGCTATCATGGCGGGACCGCGTATGAAGCTTTCTTT.

CDR3 protein: CASSQLGSYEQYF. The DNA for the CDR3 is TGTGCCAGCAGCCAACTAGGCTCCTACGAGCAGTACTTC. The rearrangement uses TRBV4-2 and TRBJ2-7; D is undetermined. V shed 2 bases and J shed 0 bases, with 5 bases lying between them. CDR3 length: 13 residues. Germline loops: CDR1 LGHNA, CDR2 YNFKEQ.

V and J are TRBV6-4 and TRBJ1-6; 9 nucleotides agree with TRBD1. Germline CDR1 is MRHNA and CDR2 is SNTAGT. J gave up 8 bases and V 5 bases, and 4 bases lay outside the gene matches. This CDR3 region has 14 residues. CDR3 DNA sequence: TGTGCCAGCAGTCCGGACAGGGGAGATTCACCCCTCCACTTT. Its protein product is CASSPDRGDSPLHF.

V is TRBV29-1 and J is TRBJ1-1; 8 positions match TRBD1. Germline CDR1 reads SQVTM; CDR2 reads ANQGSEA. V shed 6 bases and J 4 bases; nucleotides not matched to a gene: 10. The length of the CDR3 is 14 residues. CDR3 loop: CSVQPRTGTTEAFF. As DNA, the CDR3 is TGCAGCGTCCAACCTCGGACAGGGACCACTGAAGCTTTCTTT. Together with reference TRBV29-1 and TRBJ1-1, the CDR3 gives the full variable domain: SAVISQKPSRDICQRGTSLTIQCQVDSQVTMMFWYRQQPGQSLTLIATANQGSEATYESGFVIDKFPISRPNLTFSTLTVSNMSPEDSSIYLCSVQPRTGTTEAFFGQGTRLTVV.

The chain is built from TRBV6-1 and TRBJ2-2, with D perhaps TRBD1 (6 bases). The CDR3 loop spans 13 amino acids. Trimming left V 7 bases short and J 4 bases short, with 10 bases between. The germline V gene has CDR1 MNHNS and CDR2 SASEGT. The CDR3 reads CASNRGGTGELFF. CDR3 DNA: TGTGCCAGCAATAGAGGGGGCACCGGGGAGCTGTTTTTT.

The chain joins TRBV14 to TRBJ2-7; D possibly corresponds to TRBD1 (6 bases). The CDR3 is 14 amino acids. Germline CDR1 reads SGHDN; CDR2 reads FVKESK. Trimming took 6 bases from V and 2 from J, leaving 14 bases between them. CDR3 sequence (DNA): TGTGCCAGCAGGCATTCCGGGACAACCTACGAGCAGTACTTC. This encodes CASRHSGTTYEQYF.

The V call is TRBV11-2, the J call TRBJ1-2; the match to TRBD1 covers 11 bases. Germline assignment: CDR1 SGHAT and CDR2 FQNNGV. The CDR3 consists of 16 residues. The V and J ends lost 4 bases and 5 bases, in that order; junction bases with no gene match: 9. In nucleotides, the CDR3 is TGTGCCAGCAGCTCGGGGACAGGGGGGAGTTATTATGGCTACACCTTC. This codes for CASSSGTGGSYYGYTF.

The V and J genes are TRBV5-1 and TRBJ1-2; no reliable D call. CDR1 and CDR2 (germline): SGHRS, YFSETQ. V shed 0 bases and J shed 4 bases, with 10 bases lying between them. The CDR3 totals 14 residues. The CDR3 DNA reads TGCGCCAGCAGCTTGGGTGGAGGGAGCTATGGCTACACCTTC. It specifies CASSLGGGSYGYTF.

The chain links TRBV11-1 to TRBJ2-1; possible D gene TRBD2, 5 bases. Trimming removed 1 base from V and 5 bases from J, with 12 bases in between. The CDR3 is 15 residues long. Looked up from germline, CDR1 is SGHAT and CDR2 is FQDESV (reference sequence). The CDR3 here is CASSLDLKRNNEQFF. Written as DNA, the CDR3 is TGTGCCAGCAGCTTAGATCTCAAGCGGAACAATGAGCAGTTCTTC.

The chain joins TRBV5-1 to TRBJ2-3; TRBD1 matches 8 bases. Germline trimming cut 4 bases from V and 3 bases from J; bases unmatched to any gene: 4. The V gene's germline CDR1 is SGHRS and CDR2 YFSETQ. The CDR3 length is 14 residues. Written as DNA, the CDR3 is TGCGCCAGCAGCCCAAGACAGGGGACAGATACGCAGTATTTT. Amino acids: CASSPRQGTDTQYF.

The chain recombines TRBV7-2 with TRBJ1-5; D not resolved. Trimming pared 2 bases from V and 9 bases from J, leaving 14 bases between. The CDR3 is made up of 14 amino acids. Germline V CDR1 and CDR2: SGHTA, FQGNSA. The CDR3 region is CASSLRGWEWPQHF. The CDR3 coding sequence is TGTGCCAGCAGCTTAAGAGGGTGGGAATGGCCCCAGCATTTT.

The CDR3 coding sequence is TGCGCCAGCAGCTCCGGACAGGGCGCGGATACGCAGTATTTT. This translates into CASSSGQGADTQYF. The chain has TRBV5-1 and TRBJ2-3, with 8 bases fitting TRBD1. The CDR3 sequence is 14 residues long. Germline V gene lookup returns CDR1 SGHRS and CDR2 YFSETQ. With V trimmed by 3 bases and J by 6 bases, 6 bases remained unmatched.

This chain joins TRBV7-8 and TRBJ2-5, with D maybe TRBD1 (5 bases). Germline lookup yields CDR1 SGHVS and CDR2 FQNEAQ. The CDR3 loop spans 14 amino acids. V dropped 3 bases and J dropped 0 bases, with 8 bases sitting between them. The CDR3: CASSFRANQETQYF. CDR3 coding DNA: TGTGCCAGCAGCTTCAGGGCAAACCAAGAGACCCAGTACTTC.

This chain uses TRBV5-1 with TRBJ2-1, with TRBD2 as a possible D gene (7 bases). Trimming took 5 bases from V and 0 from J, leaving 12 bases between them. This CDR3 has 15 amino acids. CDR1 and CDR2 (germline): SGHRS, YFSETQ. The CDR3 DNA sequence: TGCGCCAGCAGAGGGGGACTAATCTCCTACAATGAGCAGTTCTTC. Amino acids: CASRGGLISYNEQFF.

The J gene is TRBJ1-3, the V gene TRBV18; 12 bases are a match to TRBD1. V shed 3 bases, J shed 1 base, and the junction held 10 bases outside the gene matches. The CDR3 runs 19 residues. Germline V gene data show CDR1 as KGHSH and CDR2 as LQKENI. CDR3 sequence (DNA): TGTGCCAGCTCACCTATCTTTGCGGGACAGGGGGCGTCTGGAAACACCATATATTTT. This encodes CASSPIFAGQGASGNTIYF.

This sequence joins TRBV6-1 and TRBJ2-5; D is perhaps TRBD1 (5 bases). Trimming cost V 6 bases and J 1 base, with 15 bases left between them. The germline gives CDR1 MNHNS, CDR2 SASEGT. CDR3 length: 15 amino acids. The CDR3 spells CASSLQGLSQETQYF. CDR3 bases: TGTGCCAGCAGCCTCCAGGGTCTGAGCCAAGAGACCCAGTACTTC.

V gene TRBV10-1 combines with J gene TRBJ2-3; 10 bases map to TRBD2. J gave up 6 bases and V 2 bases, and 8 bases lay outside the gene matches. Per germline, CDR1 WNHNN and CDR2 SYGVQD (reference sequence). This CDR3 contains 16 residues. The CDR3, as DNA: TGCGCCAGCAGTGAGGCGCTAGCGGGAGTAGGTGATACGCAGTATTTT. Protein: CASSEALAGVGDTQYF.

This chain connects TRBV6-6 to TRBJ2-5; D possibly corresponds to TRBD2 (6 bases). V was cut by 7 bases and J by 2 bases, with 14 bases left in between. This CDR3 region has 14 residues. Germline-derived CDR1 and CDR2 are MNHNY and SVGAGI (reference sequence). The DNA for the CDR3 is TGTGCCAGCACGGTCGGGGGTGGGCAAGAGACCCAGTACTTC. It encodes CASTVGGGQETQYF.

The chain couples TRBV5-4 to TRBJ1-1; 8 bases map to TRBD1. The CDR3 consists of 14 residues. The V gene's germline CDR1 is SGHNT and CDR2 YYREEE (reference sequence). Unmatched junction bases numbered 3, after V lost 4 bases and J lost 1 base. In DNA form, the CDR3 reads TGTGCCAGCAGCCACGGACAGGGGAACACTGAAGCTTTCTTT. Its translation is CASSHGQGNTEAFF.

In this sample, this clone turned up a few times. The chain combines TRBV2 with TRBJ1-6; D gene uncertain. Germline CDR1 is SNHLY and CDR2 is FYNNEI. There are 14 residues in the CDR3. V lost 0 bases to trimming and J lost 12 bases, with 12 bases between them. This chain's CDR3 is CASSEASASLPLHF. CDR3 nucleotide sequence: TGTGCCAGCAGTGAAGCGAGCGCCTCATTACCCCTCCACTTT.

The CDR3 DNA sequence: TGTGCCAGCAGCCCCCACGACGGGAGCGGGGGGAGCTACGAGCAGTACTTC. This encodes CASSPHDGSGGSYEQYF. The chain combines TRBV7-9 with TRBJ2-7; 9 bases agree with TRBD2. The junction had 14 bases not matched to a gene; V was cut back by 5 bases and J by 3 bases. The CDR3 covers 17 residues. Per germline, CDR1 SEHNR and CDR2 FQNEAQ (reference sequence).

The chain is built from TRBV7-6 and TRBJ2-1; 7 bases agree with TRBD2. The V and J ends lost 6 bases and 10 bases, in that order; junction bases with no gene match: 6. The length of the CDR3 is 12 residues. Germline lookup yields CDR1 SGHVS and CDR2 FNYEAQ. CDR3 amino acids: CASRSGEGEQFF. In DNA form, the CDR3 reads TGTGCCAGCAGATCCGGGGAGGGAGAGCAGTTCTTC.

This chain joins TRBV4-3 and TRBJ2-7; 7 nucleotides align to TRBD1. CDR1 is LGHNA, CDR2 YSLEER, per germline. With 4 bases clipped from V and 4 bases from J, the junction kept 7 bases outside the gene matches. The CDR3 has 14 amino acids. CDR3 coding DNA: TGCGCCAGCAGCCCCAGACAGGGCACTTACGAGCAGTACTTC. Translated, it gives CASSPRQGTYEQYF.

The V and J genes are TRBV7-9 and TRBJ1-4; D gene ambiguous. Germline values: CDR1 SEHNR, CDR2 FQNEAQ (reference sequence). V lost 5 bases to trimming and J lost 0 bases, with 13 bases between them. The CDR3 runs to 16 residues. The CDR3 here is CASSPGRRTTNEKLFF. In nucleotides, the CDR3 is TGTGCCAGCAGCCCGGGTAGACGGACAACTAATGAAAAACTGTTTTTT. The full variable domain, its missing parts supplied by reference TRBV7-9 and TRBJ1-4, is DTGVSQNPRHKITKRGQNVTFRCDPISEHNRLYWYRQTLGQGPEFLTYFQNEAQLEKSRLLSDRFSAERPKGSFSTLEIQRTEQGDSAMYLCASSPGRRTTNEKLFFGSGTQLSVL.

The chain links TRBV27 to TRBJ2-7; perhaps TRBD2 as D (6 bases). The V gene's germline CDR1 is MNHEY and CDR2 SMNVEV (reference sequence). CDR3 size: 14 residues. V shed 0 bases and J shed 4 bases, with 10 bases lying between them. This CDR3 is CASSLSAGRYEQYF. As DNA, the CDR3 is TGTGCCAGCAGTTTATCCGCAGGGAGGTACGAGCAGTACTTC.

This chain connects TRBV5-4 to TRBJ1-2, with D hard to call. The germline CDR1 and CDR2 sequences are SGHNT and YYREEE (reference sequence). This CDR3 region has 13 residues. V was clipped by 2 bases and J by 2 bases, with 7 bases between them. The chain's CDR3 is CASSLPVNYGYTF. The CDR3 nucleotides read TGTGCCAGCAGCTTACCGGTGAACTATGGCTACACCTTC.